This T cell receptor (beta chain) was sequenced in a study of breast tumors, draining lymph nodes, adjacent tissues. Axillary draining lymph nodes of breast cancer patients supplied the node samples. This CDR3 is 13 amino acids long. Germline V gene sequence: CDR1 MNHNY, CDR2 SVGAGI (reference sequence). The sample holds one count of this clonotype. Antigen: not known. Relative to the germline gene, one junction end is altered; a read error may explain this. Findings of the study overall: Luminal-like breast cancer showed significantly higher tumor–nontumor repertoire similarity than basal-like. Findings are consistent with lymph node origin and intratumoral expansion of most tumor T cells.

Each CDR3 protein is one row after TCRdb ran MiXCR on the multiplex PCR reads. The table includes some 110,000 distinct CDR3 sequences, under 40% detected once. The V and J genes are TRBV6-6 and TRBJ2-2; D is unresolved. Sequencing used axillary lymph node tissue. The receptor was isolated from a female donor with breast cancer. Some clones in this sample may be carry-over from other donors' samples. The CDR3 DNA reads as TGTGCCAGCAGTCACTCGATGTCCGGGGAGCTGTTTTTT. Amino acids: CASSHSMSGELFF.